Following are 17 T cell receptor beta chains from one sample sequenced in a study of glioma-infiltrating T cells. Using RNA template, CDR3s of TCR alpha and beta were amplified with iRepertoire arm-PCR. TCRdb ran MiXCR on the multiplex PCR reads and lists one entry per CDR3 protein. Of approximately 90,000 distinct CDR3 sequences in the sample, roughly 23% were seen once. Sequencing was carried out using glioma tissue, nonneoplastic brain tissue, or PBMCs (not recorded which). The receptors originated from a human donor with low-grade glioma or glioblastoma, undergoing nonglioma brain surgery, or in good health (not recorded which).

At least ten counts were recorded for this clonotype. The chain links TRBV11-2 to TRBJ1-3, with TRBD1 matching 8 bases. From germline, CDR1 is SGHAT and CDR2 FQNNGV. The CDR3 runs to 16 residues. After removal of 5 bases from V and 0 bases from J, the junction contained 6 bases not matched to a gene. The CDR3 is CASSVTTGASGNTIYF. CDR3 bases: TGTGCCAGCAGCGTAACGACAGGGGCCTCTGGAAACACCATATATTTT.

Many counts were recorded for this clonotype. The rearrangement links TRBV12-3 or TRBV12-4 to TRBJ2-1; a weak D match, TRBD2 (7 bases). V lost 10 bases and J 2 bases, leaving 15 bases between the germline ends. The CDR3 has 14 amino acids. The CDR3, as DNA: TGTGCCACCGGGGGGCGGGGGCCCTACAATGAGCAGTTCTTC. Protein sequence: CATGGRGPYNEQFF.

This chain connects TRBV29-1 to TRBJ1-2; no reliable D call. From germline, CDR1 is SQVTM and CDR2 ANQGSEA. The CDR3 has 11 amino acids. The germline V and J ends were trimmed by 6 bases and 6 bases, with 11 bases remaining between them. CDR3 sequence reads: CSVTNVDGYTF. The CDR3 DNA follows: TGCAGCGTCACAAACGTCGATGGCTACACCTTC. Complete variable domain (other parts from reference TRBV29-1 and TRBJ1-2): SAVISQKPSRDICQRGTSLTIQCQVDSQVTMMFWYRQQPGQSLTLIATANQGSEATYESGFVIDKFPISRPNLTFSTLTVSNMSPEDSSIYLCSVTNVDGYTFGSGTRLTVV.

Ten or more counts support this clonotype. The rearrangement uses TRBV6-1 and TRBJ1-3; possibly TRBD1 for D (5 bases). The CDR3 runs 17 residues. V shed 5 bases and J shed 3 bases, with 20 bases lying between them. Germline V gives CDR1 MNHNS, CDR2 SASEGT. The DNA of the CDR3 is TGTGCCAGCAGTCAAAAAAGCTCCCGGGGCAATGGAAACACCATATATTTT. It encodes CASSQKSSRGNGNTIYF.

This clonotype was counted once. A much larger clone differs from this one at a single base, so this may be a read error. The chain couples TRBV29-1 to TRBJ1-1; D is possibly TRBD1 (5 bases). CDR3 size: 12 residues. Germline V gene sequence: CDR1 SQVTM, CDR2 ANQGSEA. CDR3 sequence (DNA): TGCAGCGTTAATGAGGGGTACACTGAATCTTTCTTT. This translates into CSVNEGYTESFF.

This clonotype showed up many times. Here the CDR3 reads CASNQGVGGTEAFF. As DNA, the CDR3 is TGTGCCAGCAACCAAGGGGTCGGGGGGACTGAAGCTTTCTTT. J is TRBJ1-1 and V is TRBV12-3 or TRBV12-4; weak D call: TRBD1 (5 bases). The CDR3 has 14 residues. V was shortened by 7 bases and J by 5 bases, with 17 bases between the two germline ends.

This clonotype was recorded at least ten times. The chain couples TRBV20-1 to TRBJ2-7; 7 bases match TRBD1. The CDR3 contains 14 residues. J lost 6 bases, V lost 5 bases, and 13 bases had no gene match. Germline loops: CDR1 DFQATT, CDR2 SNEGSKA (reference sequence). CDR3 region: CSAARDRYVSEQYF. As DNA, the CDR3 is TGCAGTGCTGCCCGGGACAGATACGTCTCCGAGCAGTACTTC.

This clonotype appeared many times. The chain uses TRBV27 and TRBJ1-5; TRBD1 might be the D (5 bases). Germline lookup yields CDR1 MNHEY and CDR2 SMNVEV (reference sequence). Deletions cut 2 bases from V and 5 bases from J, with 19 bases between. The CDR3 loop spans 17 amino acids. CDR3 in DNA: TGTGCCAGCAGTTTAACCGGGTTTTGGGGGAGTGATCAGCCCCAGCATTTT. Its translation: CASSLTGFWGSDQPQHF.

This clonotype was observed a handful of times. This rearrangement joins TRBV7-2 to TRBJ2-2, with 11 positions matching TRBD2. CDR3 length: 15 residues. CDR1 SGHTA and CDR2 FQGNSA come from the germline V gene. The V and J ends lost 5 bases and 8 bases, in that order; junction bases with no gene match: 7. The CDR3 protein is CASSPRVAGGGELFF. The CDR3 DNA reads as TGTGCCAGCAGCCCCCGGGTAGCGGGGGGGGGGGAGCTGTTTTTT.

This clonotype was counted only a few times. This chain uses TRBV19 with TRBJ2-1, with no clear D. CDR3 length: 14 residues. Germline V gene lookup returns CDR1 LNHDA and CDR2 SQIVND (reference sequence). V dropped 3 bases and J dropped 4 bases, with 10 bases sitting between them. Here the CDR3 reads CASSIPYQYNEQFF. CDR3 sequence (DNA): TGTGCCAGTAGTATCCCCTACCAATACAATGAGCAGTTCTTC.

This clonotype was recorded many times. The J gene is TRBJ1-2, the V gene TRBV2; possible D gene TRBD1, 5 bases. This CDR3 comprises 15 residues. V was clipped by 2 bases and J by 1 base, with 11 bases between them. Germline V lookup: CDR1 SNHLY, CDR2 FYNNEI. The CDR3 DNA follows: TGTGCCAGCAGTGAAAGGTGGGGGATTAACTATGGCTACACCTTC. It yields the protein CASSERWGINYGYTF.

On this clonotype: A clone one base away is much larger, so this may be a read error. This chain uses TRBV12-3 or TRBV12-4 with TRBJ1-5; 11 nucleotides line up with TRBD1. The CDR3 is made up of 14 amino acids. CDR3 coding DNA: TGTGCCAGCAGTCGGGACAGGGGGAATCAGCCCCGGCATTTT. Translation: CASSRDRGNQPRHF.

This clonotype was observed many times. This chain links TRBV12-3 or TRBV12-4 with TRBJ2-3, with D perhaps TRBD1 (6 bases). The CDR3 extends over 16 amino acids. V gave up 4 bases and J gave up 4 bases, with 18 bases separating them. The CDR3 DNA follows: TGTGCCAGCAGTTCACCTTCGACAGGTACTGCAGATACGCAGTATTTT. Amino acids: CASSSPSTGTADTQYF.

This clonotype came up many times. The chain has TRBV7-2 and TRBJ1-3, with D uncertain. Germline CDR1 and CDR2: SGHTA and FQGNSA. Trimming cost V 1 base and J 3 bases, with 10 bases left between them. CDR3 size: 15 residues. CDR3 loop: CASSLDWANGNTIYF. The CDR3 nucleotides read TGTGCCAGCAGCTTAGATTGGGCAAATGGAAACACCATATATTTT.

This clonotype was counted at least ten times. The chain uses TRBV7-2 and TRBJ1-5; perhaps TRBD1 as D (6 bases). CDR1 and CDR2 (germline): SGHTA, FQGNSA. V lost 7 bases and J 2 bases, leaving 9 bases between the germline ends. The CDR3 covers 13 residues. CDR3 region: CASTNRGNQPQHF. DNA of the CDR3: TGTGCCAGCACCAACAGGGGCAATCAGCCCCAGCATTTT.

On this clonotype itself: A much larger clone lies one base from this, so it may be a read error. The J gene is TRBJ2-5, the V gene TRBV20-1; possible D gene TRBD1, 6 bases. This CDR3 is 15 amino acids long. CDR1 is DFQATT, CDR2 SNEGSKA, per germline (reference sequence). CDR3 coding DNA: TGCAGTACTAGAGGCGACTCGGGACACCCCCTTTTCCAGTACTTC. Its translation: CSTRGDSGHPLFQYF.

The chain has TRBV7-8 and TRBJ1-1; D remains unclear. Trimming left V 0 bases short and J 5 bases short, with 13 bases between. Germline loops: CDR1 SGHVS, CDR2 FQNEAQ. This CDR3 has 15 amino acids. The CDR3 DNA follows: TGTGCCAGCAGCTTAGCTGGGCAGGTGAGGACTGAAGCTTTCTTT. Translation: CASSLAGQVRTEAFF.